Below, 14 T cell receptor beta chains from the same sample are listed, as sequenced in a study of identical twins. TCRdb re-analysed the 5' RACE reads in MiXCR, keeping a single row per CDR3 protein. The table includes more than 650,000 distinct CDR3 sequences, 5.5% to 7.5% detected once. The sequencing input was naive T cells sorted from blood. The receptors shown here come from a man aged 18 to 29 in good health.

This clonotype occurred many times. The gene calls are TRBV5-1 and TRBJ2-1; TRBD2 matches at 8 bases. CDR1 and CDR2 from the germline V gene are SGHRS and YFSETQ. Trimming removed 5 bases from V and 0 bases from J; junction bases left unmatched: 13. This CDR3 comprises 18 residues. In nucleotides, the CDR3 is TGCGCCAGCAGTGACGCTACGGGAGGGACCTTCTCCTACAATGAGCAGTTCTTC. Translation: CASSDATGGTFSYNEQFF.

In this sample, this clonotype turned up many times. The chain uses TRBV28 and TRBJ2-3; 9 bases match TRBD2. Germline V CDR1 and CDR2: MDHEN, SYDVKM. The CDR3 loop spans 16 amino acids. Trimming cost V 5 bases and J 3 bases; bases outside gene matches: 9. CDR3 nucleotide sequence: TGTGCCAGCAGTCCCCATAGCGGGAGTTGGACAGATACGCAGTATTTT. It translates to CASSPHSGSWTDTQYF.

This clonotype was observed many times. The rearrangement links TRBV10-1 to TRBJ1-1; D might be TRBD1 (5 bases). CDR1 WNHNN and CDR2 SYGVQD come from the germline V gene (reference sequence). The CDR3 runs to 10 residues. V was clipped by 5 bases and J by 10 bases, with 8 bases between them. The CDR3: CASSWGGAFF. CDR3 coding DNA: TGCGCCAGCAGTTGGGGGGGAGCTTTCTTT.

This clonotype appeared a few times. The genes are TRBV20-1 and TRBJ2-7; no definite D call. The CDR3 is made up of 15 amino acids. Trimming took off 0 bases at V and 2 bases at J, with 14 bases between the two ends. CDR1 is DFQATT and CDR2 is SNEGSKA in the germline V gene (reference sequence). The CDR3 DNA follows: TGCAGTGCTAGAGATTCTCAGCGTCCGGCCTACGAGCAGTACTTC. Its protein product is CSARDSQRPAYEQYF.

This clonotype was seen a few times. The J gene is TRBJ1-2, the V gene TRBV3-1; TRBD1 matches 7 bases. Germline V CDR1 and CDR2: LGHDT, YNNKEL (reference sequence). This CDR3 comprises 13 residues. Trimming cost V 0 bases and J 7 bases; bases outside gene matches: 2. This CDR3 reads CASSQENRGGYTF. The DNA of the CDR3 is TGTGCCAGCAGCCAAGAGAACAGGGGTGGCTACACCTTC.

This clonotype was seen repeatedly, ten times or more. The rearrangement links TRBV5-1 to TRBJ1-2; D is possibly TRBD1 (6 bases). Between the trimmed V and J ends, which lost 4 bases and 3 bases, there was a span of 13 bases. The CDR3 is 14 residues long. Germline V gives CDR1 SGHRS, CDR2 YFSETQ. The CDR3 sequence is CASSLGQQDYGYTF. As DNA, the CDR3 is TGCGCCAGCAGCCTTGGACAGCAGGACTATGGCTACACCTTC.

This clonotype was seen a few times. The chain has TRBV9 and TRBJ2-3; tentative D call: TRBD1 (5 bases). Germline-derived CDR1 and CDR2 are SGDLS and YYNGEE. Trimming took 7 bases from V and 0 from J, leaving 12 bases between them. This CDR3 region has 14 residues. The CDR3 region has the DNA TGTGCCAGCGCACAGGAACCTAGCACAGATACGCAGTATTTT. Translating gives CASAQEPSTDTQYF.

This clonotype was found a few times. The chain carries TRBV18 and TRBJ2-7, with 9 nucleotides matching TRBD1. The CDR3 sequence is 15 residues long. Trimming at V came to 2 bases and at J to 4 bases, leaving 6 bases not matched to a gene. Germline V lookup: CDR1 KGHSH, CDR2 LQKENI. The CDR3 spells CASSPGRQGGYEQYF. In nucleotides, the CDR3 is TGTGCCAGCTCACCAGGGAGACAGGGGGGTTACGAGCAGTACTTC.

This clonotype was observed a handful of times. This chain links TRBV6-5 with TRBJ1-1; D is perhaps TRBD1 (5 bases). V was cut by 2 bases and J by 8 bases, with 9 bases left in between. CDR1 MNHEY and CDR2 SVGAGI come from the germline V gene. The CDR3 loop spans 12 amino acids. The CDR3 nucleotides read TGTGCCAGCAGTTACGGCGACAGAGAAGCTTTCTTT. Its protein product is CASSYGDREAFF.

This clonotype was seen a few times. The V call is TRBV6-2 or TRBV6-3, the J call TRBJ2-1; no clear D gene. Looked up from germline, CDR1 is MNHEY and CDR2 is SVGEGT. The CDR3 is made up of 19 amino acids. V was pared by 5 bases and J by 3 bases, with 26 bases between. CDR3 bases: TGTGCCAGCAGTAACCCGGGCCCCCTTACCCCCAAGGGCTACAATGAGCAGTTCTTC. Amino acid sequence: CASSNPGPLTPKGYNEQFF.

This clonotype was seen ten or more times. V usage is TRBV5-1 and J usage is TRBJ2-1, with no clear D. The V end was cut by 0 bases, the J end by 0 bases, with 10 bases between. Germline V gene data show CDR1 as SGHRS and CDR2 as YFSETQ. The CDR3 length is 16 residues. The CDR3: CASSLDGRISYNEQFF. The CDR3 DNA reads TGCGCCAGCAGCTTGGATGGGCGGATCTCCTACAATGAGCAGTTCTTC.

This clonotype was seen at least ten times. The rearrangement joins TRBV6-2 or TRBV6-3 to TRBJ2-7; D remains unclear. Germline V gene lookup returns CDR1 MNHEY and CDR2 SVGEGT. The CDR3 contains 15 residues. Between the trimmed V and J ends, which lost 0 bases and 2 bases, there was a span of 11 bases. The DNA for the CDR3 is TGTGCCAGCAGTTACTCGGAGAAGAGCACCTACGAGCAGTACTTC. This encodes CASSYSEKSTYEQYF.

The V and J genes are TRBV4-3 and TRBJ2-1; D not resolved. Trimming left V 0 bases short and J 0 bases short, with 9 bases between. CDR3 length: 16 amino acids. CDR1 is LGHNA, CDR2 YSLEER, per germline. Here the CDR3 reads CASSQDSGSSYNEQFF. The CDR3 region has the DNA TGCGCCAGCAGCCAAGATTCCGGTAGCTCCTACAATGAGCAGTTCTTC.

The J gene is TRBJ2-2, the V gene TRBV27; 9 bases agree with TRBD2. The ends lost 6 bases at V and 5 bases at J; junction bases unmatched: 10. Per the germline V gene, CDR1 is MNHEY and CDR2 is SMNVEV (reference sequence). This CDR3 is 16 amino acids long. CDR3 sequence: CASRLLAGKETGELFF. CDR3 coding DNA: TGTGCCAGCAGACTCCTAGCGGGAAAGGAAACCGGGGAGCTGTTTTTT.